This T cell receptor (beta chain) was documented in a study of breast tumors, draining lymph nodes, adjacent tissues. Study results and caveats: Tumor TCR diversity was below lymph nodes but above nontumor tissue. Data only fit, rather than demonstrated, lymph node origin of most tumor T cells.

This clonotype was seen ten or more times. The target antigen is unknown. With 4 bases clipped from V and 9 bases from J, the junction kept 6 bases outside the gene matches. CDR3 length: 15 amino acids. The germline V gene has CDR1 SGHVS and CDR2 FQNEAQ. Axillary draining lymph nodes of breast cancer patients supplied the node samples. TCRdb processed the multiplex PCR reads anew with MiXCR; each CDR3 protein has one entry. The repertoire has 150,000 to 200,000 distinct CDR3 sequences, approximately 30% of them found once; the top ten carry about 4.5%. This TCR came from a female donor with breast cancer. Some clones in this sample may be carry-over from other donors' samples. This chain uses TRBV7-8 with TRBJ1-6, with 10 bases aligning to TRBD1. Sequenced material: axillary lymph node tissue. DNA for the CDR3: TGTGCCAGCAGCTGGGGACAGGGGACGAGTTCACCCCTCCACTTT. Translating it yields CASSWGQGTSSPLHF.